This TCR beta chain was recorded in a study of identifying expanded T cells in peripheral blood. Study-level points and caveats: Across healthy donors, higher total template counts meant significantly greater approximately two-week count variance. Differentially abundant clones: roughly 1.2 between replicates, 16.4 at around 14 days, more than 18 at four.

No infections or other immune events were documented during collection. A note on this clone: Its antigen is unidentified.

Measured with immunoSEQ multiplex PCR; TCRdb has only the in-frame clones, and not every one. The sample yields some 90,000 clones, approximately 84% seen once. Germline assignment: CDR1 MNHEY and CDR2 SVGAGI. This CDR3 is built from 16 residues. V was clipped by 0 bases and J by 0 bases, with 9 bases between them. The chain couples TRBV6-5 to TRBJ1-3; the D is unclear. The sample taken for sequencing was blood. The sequence was obtained from a person between 18 and 75 years old in good health. The CDR3 reads CASSYSQAHSGNTIYF. In nucleotides, the CDR3 is TGTGCCAGCAGTTACTCCCAGGCCCACTCTGGAAACACCATATATTTT.